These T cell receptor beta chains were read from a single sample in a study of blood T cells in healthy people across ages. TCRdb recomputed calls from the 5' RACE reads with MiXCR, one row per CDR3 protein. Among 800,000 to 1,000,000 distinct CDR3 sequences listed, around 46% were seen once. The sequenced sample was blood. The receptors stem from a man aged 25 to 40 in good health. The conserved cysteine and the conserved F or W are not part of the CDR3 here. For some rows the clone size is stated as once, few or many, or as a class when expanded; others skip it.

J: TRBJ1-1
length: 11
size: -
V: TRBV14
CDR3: ASSQHLGTEAF

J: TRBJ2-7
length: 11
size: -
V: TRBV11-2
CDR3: ASMSFDSYEQY

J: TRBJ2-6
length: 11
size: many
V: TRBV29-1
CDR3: SVMRTGANVLT

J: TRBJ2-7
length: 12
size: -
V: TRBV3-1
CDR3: ASSQDAPFGEQY

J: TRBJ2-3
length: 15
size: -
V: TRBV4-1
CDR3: ASSQGGGRGPADTQY

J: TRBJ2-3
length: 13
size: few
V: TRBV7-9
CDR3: ASSSLLAGEDTQY

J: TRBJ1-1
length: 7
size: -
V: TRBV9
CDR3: ASRPEAF

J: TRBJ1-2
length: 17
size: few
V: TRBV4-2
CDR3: ASSTSGRDRASLGYGYT

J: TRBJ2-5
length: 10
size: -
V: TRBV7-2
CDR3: ASSLAMREQY

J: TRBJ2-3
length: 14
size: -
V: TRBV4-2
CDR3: ASSQEGGGASDTQY

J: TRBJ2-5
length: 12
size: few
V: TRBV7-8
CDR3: ASRVRGGEETQY

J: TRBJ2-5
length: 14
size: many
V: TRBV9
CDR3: ASSVGLLLSGETQY

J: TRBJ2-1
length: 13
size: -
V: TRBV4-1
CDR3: ASSHTSGDFNEQF

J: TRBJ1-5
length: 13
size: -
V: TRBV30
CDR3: AWNPGRGSNQPQH

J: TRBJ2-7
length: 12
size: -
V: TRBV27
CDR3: ASSTQGALEEQY

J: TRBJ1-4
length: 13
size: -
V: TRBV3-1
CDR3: ASSRRGTGGEKLF

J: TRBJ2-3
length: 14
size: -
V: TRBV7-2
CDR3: ASRRTSGGLTDTQY

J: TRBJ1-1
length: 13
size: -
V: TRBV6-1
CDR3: ASSERGRMNTEAF

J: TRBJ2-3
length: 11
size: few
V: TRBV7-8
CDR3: ASSFGPTDTQY

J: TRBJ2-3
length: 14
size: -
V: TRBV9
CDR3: ASSVDPEPSTDTQY

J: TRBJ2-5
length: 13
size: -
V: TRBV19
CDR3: ASSTHRGLRNEQY

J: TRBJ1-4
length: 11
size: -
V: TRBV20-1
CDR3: SARNPAQEKLF

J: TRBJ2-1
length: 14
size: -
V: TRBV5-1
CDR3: ASSLDPQGGGNEQF

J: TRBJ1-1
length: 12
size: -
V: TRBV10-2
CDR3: ASRPQGGSTEAF

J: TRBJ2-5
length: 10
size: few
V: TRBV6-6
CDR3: ASRLGQETQY

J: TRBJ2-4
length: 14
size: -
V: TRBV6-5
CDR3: ASSYGRVVAKNIQY

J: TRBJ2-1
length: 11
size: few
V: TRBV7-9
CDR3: ASSFEGRTEQF

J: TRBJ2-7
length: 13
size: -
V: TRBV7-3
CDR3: ASSKVLGGYNEQY

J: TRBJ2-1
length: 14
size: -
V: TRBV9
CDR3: ASSVASGGPNNEQF

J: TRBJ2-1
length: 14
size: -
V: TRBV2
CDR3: ASSPGDRGRLNEQF

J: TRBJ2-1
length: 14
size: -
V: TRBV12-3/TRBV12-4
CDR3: ASSPTRSGVGYEQF

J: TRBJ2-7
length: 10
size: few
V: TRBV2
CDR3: ASTRTGDEQY

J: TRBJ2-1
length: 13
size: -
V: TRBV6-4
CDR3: ASSDSAIPHNEQF

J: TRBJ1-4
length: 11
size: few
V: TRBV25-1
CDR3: ASTNHPNEKLF

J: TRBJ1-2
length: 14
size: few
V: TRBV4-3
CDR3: ASSQDGGAQRDGYT

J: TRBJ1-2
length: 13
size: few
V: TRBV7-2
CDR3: ASSTLGDRNDGYT

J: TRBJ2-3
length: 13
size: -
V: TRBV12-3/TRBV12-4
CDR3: ASSSLAGDPDTQY

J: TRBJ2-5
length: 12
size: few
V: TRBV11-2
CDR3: ASSFRTAQETQY

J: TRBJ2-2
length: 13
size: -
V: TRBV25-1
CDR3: ASSESRGGGRELF

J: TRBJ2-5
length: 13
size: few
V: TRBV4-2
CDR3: ASSQVRGSGETQY

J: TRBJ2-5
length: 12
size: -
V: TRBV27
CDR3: ASSRRGGGETQY

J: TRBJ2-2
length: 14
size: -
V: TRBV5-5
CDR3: ASSLGDGPNTGELF

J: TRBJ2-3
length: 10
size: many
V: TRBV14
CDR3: ASSQGPDTQY

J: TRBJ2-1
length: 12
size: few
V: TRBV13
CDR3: ASSLPLASGEQF

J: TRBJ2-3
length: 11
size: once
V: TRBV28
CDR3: ASSKGSSIGKY

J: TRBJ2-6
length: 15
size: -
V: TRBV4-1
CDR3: ASSQEGMFSGANVLT

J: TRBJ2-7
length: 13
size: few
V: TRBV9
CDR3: ASSGTNQLTYEQY